Each of the 7 T cell receptor beta chains below was sequenced from the same sample in a study of human T cells and chemical hapten exposure listed by TCRdb under 2021. Library creation used RACE. Sequencing took place on a NextSeq 500. TCRdb trimmed the raw reads at Q25, called clones with MiXCR and kept productive beta chains. CDR3 protein sequences are deduplicated, and each keeps its most common genes and DNA. Counted in this sample were approximately 60,000 distinct CDR3 sequences; approximately 9.9% of them appeared once. Nearly 10% of the sample belongs to the ten largest clones. This sample's time point label indicates: pre-sensitization, week 0. This specimen's treatment or condition label, per the study, means: therapeutic diphenylcyclopropenone sensitization with weekly scalp DPC. The specimen was whole blood, collected in connection with sensitization to the hapten diphenylcyclopropenone (DPC). All receptors come from a man between 35 and 55 years old with alopecia areata. Some clones in this sample may be carry-over from other donors' samples.

This clonotype was recorded many times. This rearrangement joins TRBV10-3 to TRBJ2-7, with 8 bases fitting TRBD2. The CDR3 has 14 residues. CDR1 is ENHRY, CDR2 SYGVKD, per germline. The ends lost 6 bases at V and 6 bases at J; junction bases unmatched: 10. The CDR3 region has the DNA TGTGCCATCAGCAAGCGGGAGACACCCTTCGAGCAGTACTTC. It translates to CAISKRETPFEQYF.

The chain joins TRBV7-8 to TRBJ2-3, with D hard to call. The better agreement between TRBJ1-5 and the DNA end casts doubt on the J call. The germline CDR1 and CDR2 sequences are SGHVS and FQNEAQ. The CDR3 is 15 amino acids. The CDR3 DNA is TGTGCCAGCAGCCCCAGGACTCACATGGGAGATACGCAGCATTTT. This codes for CASSPRTHMGDTQHF.

This clonotype turned up a few times. J is TRBJ2-2 and V is TRBV7-6; 9 bases are a match to TRBD2. The CDR3 runs to 17 residues. V gave up 6 bases and J gave up 7 bases; unmatched junction bases: 15. Germline CDR1 reads SGHVS; CDR2 reads FNYEAQ. The CDR3 bases are TGTGCCAGCAGAGACCGAGGCGCTAGCGGGAATTACGGGGAGCTGTTTTTT. Its translation is CASRDRGASGNYGELFF.

The chain is built from TRBV28 and TRBJ2-7, with 8 bases that match TRBD1. With 5 bases clipped from V and 6 bases from J, the junction kept 6 bases outside the gene matches. The CDR3 has 13 residues. Germline values: CDR1 MDHEN, CDR2 SYDVKM. For the CDR3, the DNA is TGTGCCAGCAGTCCTAACAGGGGGAGCGAGCAGTACTTC. Protein: CASSPNRGSEQYF.

This clonotype was found a few times. The chain recombines TRBV28 with TRBJ2-1, with 7 bases identical to TRBD2. CDR3 length: 16 amino acids. The germline V gene has CDR1 MDHEN and CDR2 SYDVKM. Germline trimming cut 9 bases from V and 8 bases from J; bases unmatched to any gene: 19. The CDR3 spells CASHGSSAGELDEQFF. The CDR3 coding sequence is TGTGCCAGTCATGGTAGCTCTGCGGGAGAGTTAGATGAGCAGTTCTTC.

This clonotype has at least ten counts. The V gene is TRBV29-1, the J gene TRBJ2-1, with 7 bases identical to TRBD2. This CDR3 region has 13 residues. CDR1 SQVTM and CDR2 ANQGSEA come from the germline V gene. Trimming removed 6 bases from V and 7 bases from J; junction bases left unmatched: 9. The CDR3 spells CSVMGGEKNEQFF. CDR3 DNA: TGCAGCGTGATGGGAGGGGAAAAGAATGAGCAGTTCTTC.

The genes are TRBV5-1 and TRBJ2-5; a weak D match, TRBD1 (6 bases). The CDR3 sequence is 13 residues long. Germline CDR1 SGHRS, CDR2 YFSETQ. Trimming cost V 0 bases and J 5 bases, with 8 bases left between them. The CDR3 DNA follows: TGCGCCAGCAGCTTGGTCAGGGGTGAGACCCAGTACTTC. Translation: CASSLVRGETQYF.